Listed below are T cell receptor beta chains from one sample, sequenced in a study of beta chain features in type 1 diabetes. TCRdb keeps only in-frame clones here, not all; method: immunoSEQ multiplex PCR. This repertoire shows 230,000 or so clones, 16% found once; its top ten account for 0.085%. Sequences were obtained from naive CD4+ T cells from blood. These receptors were collected from a young man with type 1 diabetes. Both conserved end residues are part of each CDR3. Each record gives: clone size, D gene, J gene, V gene, CDR3 DNA, CDR3 protein. D genes are given only for firm matches. Not all rows give a size; the values are once, few, many and, for expanded clones, a class.

size: -
D: TRBD2
J: TRBJ2-7
V: TRBV19
DNA: TGTGCCAGTAGTATTCAGGCTCGACTAGCGGGAGTGGTGGAGCAGTACTTC
CDR3: CASSIQARLAGVVEQYF

size: few
D: -
J: TRBJ2-3
V: TRBV18
DNA: TGTGCCAGCTCACCAGTCCAGGGATCTAGCACAGATACGCAGTATTTT
CDR3: CASSPVQGSSTDTQYF

size: few
D: TRBD1
J: TRBJ1-1
V: TRBV29-1
DNA: TGCAGCGTCTCCATGCGACAGGGGATGACGAACACTGAAGCTTTCTTT
CDR3: CSVSMRQGMTNTEAFF

size: -
D: TRBD2
J: TRBJ2-5
V: TRBV4-3
DNA: TGCGCCAGCAGCCAAGGAGGGACTAGCGGGAGTGAGACCCAGTACTTC
CDR3: CASSQGGTSGSETQYF

size: few
D: -
J: TRBJ2-5
V: TRBV29-1
DNA: TGCAGCGTTGGTTCAATGGGGCTCGGCCCTAAAGAGACCCAGTACTTC
CDR3: CSVGSMGLGPKETQYF

size: -
D: -
J: TRBJ1-2
V: TRBV7-9
DNA: TGTGCCACAGAGGGGTCAGGACACGAGTACTATGGCTACACCTTC
CDR3: CATEGSGHEYYGYTF

size: -
D: TRBD1
J: TRBJ2-3
V: TRBV7-9
DNA: TGTGCCAGCAGCTTAGGTACAACGGGACAGAACACAGATACGCAGTATTTT
CDR3: CASSLGTTGQNTDTQYF

size: -
D: -
J: TRBJ2-1
V: TRBV6-1
DNA: TGTGCCAGCAGTGAAAGGGCGGTAGGAACCTACAATGAGCAGTTCTTC
CDR3: CASSERAVGTYNEQFF

size: -
D: -
J: TRBJ1-1
V: TRBV29-1
DNA: TGCAGCGTTGGACAGCCTCTGAACACTGAAGCTTTCTTT
CDR3: CSVGQPLNTEAFF

size: few
D: -
J: TRBJ2-7
V: TRBV27
DNA: TGTGCCAGCAGTTTAGTAGGCGAGCAGTACTTC
CDR3: CASSLVGEQYF

size: -
D: -
J: TRBJ2-3
V: TRBV5-1
DNA: TGCGCCAGCAGCCTCCTTGGGGCCACAGATACGCAGTATTTT
CDR3: CASSLLGATDTQYF

size: few
D: -
J: TRBJ2-7
V: TRBV9
DNA: TGTGCCAGCAGCGTAGATGTAGCCAGAACCTACGAGCAGTACTTC
CDR3: CASSVDVARTYEQYF

size: -
D: -
J: TRBJ2-7
V: TRBV29-1
DNA: TGCAGCGTTCTCTTCTACGAGCAGTACTTC
CDR3: CSVLFYEQYF

size: -
D: -
J: TRBJ2-3
V: TRBV7-2
DNA: TGTGCCAGCAGCTTTAAGCGGGCGGGCCCAGATACGCAGTATTTT
CDR3: CASSFKRAGPDTQYF

size: -
D: -
J: TRBJ1-4
V: TRBV29-1
DNA: TGCAGCGTGACAGGAGGTCCAACTAATGAAAAACTGTTTTTT
CDR3: CSVTGGPTNEKLFF

size: -
D: -
J: TRBJ2-7
V: TRBV29-1
DNA: TGCAGCGTTTTGGAGCAGTACGAGCAGTACTTC
CDR3: CSVLEQYEQYF

size: once
D: TRBD1
J: TRBJ2-4
V: TRBV19
DNA: TGTGCCAGTTGGGACAGGGTAGCCAAAAACATTCAGTACTTC
CDR3: CASWDRVAKNIQYF

size: -
D: TRBD2
J: TRBJ2-7
V: TRBV7-2
DNA: TGTGCCAGCAGCTTAATGGTGGGAGGGGCCACCTACGAGCAGTACTTC
CDR3: CASSLMVGGATYEQYF

size: -
D: -
J: TRBJ1-1
V: TRBV29-1
DNA: TGCAGCGTTGAGCCTGCAAAGCCCTCGAACACTGAAGCTTTCTTT
CDR3: CSVEPAKPSNTEAFF

size: -
D: -
J: TRBJ2-2
V: TRBV18
DNA: TGTGCCAGCTCTGGAGGGGGACCCCTCCACGGGGAGCTGTTTTTT
CDR3: CASSGGGPLHGELFF

size: -
D: TRBD1
J: TRBJ1-1
V: TRBV10-3
DNA: TGTGCCATCAGTGAGTCTCAGGGACAGGGCAACACTGAAGCTTTCTTT
CDR3: CAISESQGQGNTEAFF

size: -
D: TRBD2
J: TRBJ2-1
V: TRBV9
DNA: TGTGCCAGCAGCGTAGTAGCTAGCGGGGTACCCTACAATGAGCAGTTCTTC
CDR3: CASSVVASGVPYNEQFF

size: once
D: -
J: TRBJ2-7
V: TRBV7-9
DNA: TGTGCCAGCAGCCCCCAGCTAGGATCTGCCTACGAGCAGTACTTC
CDR3: CASSPQLGSAYEQYF

size: few
D: TRBD1
J: TRBJ2-6
V: TRBV5-4
DNA: TGTGCCAGCAGCTTGGCCCCAGGGGGCCTTGGGGCCAACGTCCTGACTTTC
CDR3: CASSLAPGGLGANVLTF

size: few
D: -
J: TRBJ2-1
V: TRBV7-3
DNA: TGTGCCAGCAGCCCGCGTGGGCGGGGATACAATGAGCAGTTCTTC
CDR3: CASSPRGRGYNEQFF

size: -
D: TRBD2
J: TRBJ2-3
V: TRBV4-2
DNA: TGTGCCAGCAGCCAAGATTTTAGCGGGAGGACAGATACGCAGTATTTT
CDR3: CASSQDFSGRTDTQYF

size: -
D: -
J: TRBJ2-1
V: TRBV5-1
DNA: TGCGCCAGCACCCCTACCCCTAGCTCCTACAATGAGCAGTTCTTC
CDR3: CASTPTPSSYNEQFF

size: -
D: TRBD1
J: TRBJ2-3
V: TRBV5-6
DNA: TGTGCCAGCAGCACTGGGACAGGGAATTGGGATACGCAGTATTTT
CDR3: CASSTGTGNWDTQYF

size: few
D: -
J: TRBJ1-1
V: TRBV9
DNA: TGTGCCAGCACCGGAGGAGGGACATCGAACACTGAAGCTTTCTTT
CDR3: CASTGGGTSNTEAFF

size: -
D: -
J: TRBJ2-5
V: TRBV18
DNA: TGTGCCAGCTCACCCGCTAGCGACCAAGAGACCCAGTACTTC
CDR3: CASSPASDQETQYF

size: few
D: -
J: TRBJ2-5
V: TRBV30
DNA: TGTGCCTGGAGTGTACAGGAACTAGGGGGGACCCAGTACTTC
CDR3: CAWSVQELGGTQYF

size: few
D: TRBD2
J: TRBJ2-5
V: TRBV7-9
DNA: TGTGCCAGCAGCTTAAAATTTCAACTAGCGGGAGAAGAGACCCAGTACTTC
CDR3: CASSLKFQLAGEETQYF

size: -
D: TRBD1
J: TRBJ2-7
V: TRBV25-1
DNA: TGTGCCAGCCTTCGCTCAGGGGGATACGAGCAGTACTTC
CDR3: CASLRSGGYEQYF

size: -
D: TRBD2
J: TRBJ2-1
V: TRBV7-3
DNA: TGTGCCAGCAGCTCAAGGCCGGGACTAGGAATTGAGCAGTTCTTC
CDR3: CASSSRPGLGIEQFF

size: -
D: TRBD2
J: TRBJ2-5
V: TRBV28
DNA: TGTGCCAGCAGCGAAAGCGGGACCCGCCAAGAGACCCAGTACTTC
CDR3: CASSESGTRQETQYF